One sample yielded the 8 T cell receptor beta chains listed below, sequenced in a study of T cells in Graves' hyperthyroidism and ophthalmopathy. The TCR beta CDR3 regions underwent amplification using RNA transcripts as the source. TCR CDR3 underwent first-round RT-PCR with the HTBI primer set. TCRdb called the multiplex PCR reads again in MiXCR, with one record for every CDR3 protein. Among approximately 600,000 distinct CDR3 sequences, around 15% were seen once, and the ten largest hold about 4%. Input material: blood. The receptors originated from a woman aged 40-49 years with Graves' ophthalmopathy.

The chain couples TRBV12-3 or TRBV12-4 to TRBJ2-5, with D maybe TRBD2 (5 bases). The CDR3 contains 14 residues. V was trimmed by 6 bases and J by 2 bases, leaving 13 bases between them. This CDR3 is CASSASRGQETQYF. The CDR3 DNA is TGTGCCAGCAGCGCCTCCCGGGGTCAAGAGACCCAGTACTTC.

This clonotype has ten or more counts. CDR3 nucleotide sequence: TGTGCCAGCAGCTTACCGGGACTGGGGGAGCAGTACTTC. This codes for CASSLPGLGEQYF. The J gene is TRBJ2-7, the V gene TRBV7-2; weak D call: TRBD2 (6 bases). Germline V lookup: CDR1 SGHTA, CDR2 FQGNSA. The CDR3 is 13 amino acids. The ends were cut back, 2 bases at V and 7 bases at J, with 12 bases in the middle.

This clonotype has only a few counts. CDR3 region: CASNPSGSNTGELFF. CDR3 DNA sequence: TGTGCCAGCAACCCTAGCGGATCCAACACCGGGGAGCTGTTTTTT. This sequence joins TRBV7-9 and TRBJ2-2; TRBD2 matches 7 bases. The CDR3 is 15 amino acids. The V gene end was trimmed by 7 bases and the J gene end by 2 bases; junction bases not matched to a gene: 7. From germline, CDR1 is SEHNR and CDR2 FQNEAQ (reference sequence).

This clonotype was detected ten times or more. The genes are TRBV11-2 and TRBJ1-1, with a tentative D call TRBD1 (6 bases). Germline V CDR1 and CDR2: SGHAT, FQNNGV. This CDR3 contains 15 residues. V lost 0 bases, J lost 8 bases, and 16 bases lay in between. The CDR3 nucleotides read TGTGCCAGCAGCTTAGATAGGGGGTTTGGGCAAGAAGCTTTCTTT. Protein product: CASSLDRGFGQEAFF.

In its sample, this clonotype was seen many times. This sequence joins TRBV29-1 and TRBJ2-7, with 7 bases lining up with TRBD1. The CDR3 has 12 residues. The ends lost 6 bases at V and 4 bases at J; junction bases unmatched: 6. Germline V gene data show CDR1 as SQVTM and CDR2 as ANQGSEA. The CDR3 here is CSVRQTGYEQYF. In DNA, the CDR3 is TGCAGCGTCCGACAGACAGGGTACGAGCAGTACTTC.

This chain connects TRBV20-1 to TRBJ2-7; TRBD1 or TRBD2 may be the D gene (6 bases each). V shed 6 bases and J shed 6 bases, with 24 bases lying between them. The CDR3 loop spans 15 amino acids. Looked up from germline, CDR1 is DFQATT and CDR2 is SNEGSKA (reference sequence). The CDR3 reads CSATPGPGAVGEQYF. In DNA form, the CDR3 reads TGCAGTGCCACGCCCGGCCCGGGGGCGGTAGGCGAGCAGTACTTC.

This chain's CDR3 is CASSQDRRPIEQYF. DNA of the CDR3: TGTGCCAGCAGCCAAGATAGGAGGCCTATCGAGCAGTACTTC. The rearrangement joins TRBV3-1 to TRBJ2-7, with D possibly being TRBD2 (5 bases). Germline values: CDR1 LGHDT, CDR2 YNNKEL (reference sequence). V lost 0 bases and J lost 6, with 12 bases in between. The CDR3 totals 14 residues.

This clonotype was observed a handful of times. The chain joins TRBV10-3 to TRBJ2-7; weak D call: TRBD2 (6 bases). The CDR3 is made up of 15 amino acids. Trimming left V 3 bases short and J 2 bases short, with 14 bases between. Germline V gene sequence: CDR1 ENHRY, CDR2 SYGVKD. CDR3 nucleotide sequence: TGTGCCATCAGTGACAGAACAAAGCGGGCCTACGAGCAGTACTTC. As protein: CAISDRTKRAYEQYF.